Listed below are T cell receptor beta chains from one sample, sequenced in a study of radiotherapy plus CTLA-4 blockade in lung cancer. Assay used: immunoSEQ multiplex PCR; TCRdb lists only in-frame clones, some missing. The sample comprises about 25,000 clones, 70% to 75% of which are singletons, and about 3% rests with the top ten. Sequenced here: peripheral blood, sampled from a patient treated with radiotherapy plus ipilimumab. These receptors originate from a human donor with non-small cell lung cancer whose response to radiotherapy plus ipilimumab could not be evaluated. CDR3s include the opening cysteine and the closing phenylalanine or tryptophan. Clone size, where shown, is once, few, many, or a class for clones that have expanded.

size: .; V: TRBV5-1; CDR3: CASSGGQGGVSPLHF
size: .; V: TRBV10-3; CDR3: CAIRWADTQYF
size: .; V: TRBV6-5; CDR3: CASSRDRATEAFF
size: .; V: TRBV7-2; CDR3: CASSPGDVQNQPQHF
size: once; V: TRBV5-1; CDR3: CASSLELRGNSYEQYF
size: .; V: TRBV30; CDR3: CAAGRRYSNQPQHF
size: once; V: TRBV5-1; CDR3: CASKLGTSYEQYF
size: once; V: TRBV10-1; CDR3: CASSDYNYEQYF
size: .; V: TRBV10-1; CDR3: CASSEMGLYGYNEQFF
size: .; V: TRBV19; CDR3: CASSIPWTGGGLFEQFF
size: .; V: TRBV2; CDR3: CASRSGQGYEQFF
size: .; V: TRBV5-1; CDR3: CASLLAEGGETQYF
size: .; V: TRBV11-2; CDR3: CASSPRTSGVSYNEQFF
size: .; V: TRBV5-1; CDR3: CASSLDASDDYNEQFF
size: few; V: TRBV6-5; CDR3: CASSYELGREQYF
size: .; V: TRBV5-1; CDR3: CASSFGGSTDTQYF
size: .; V: TRBV5-1; CDR3: CASSLDRGENIQYF
size: few; V: TRBV7-9; CDR3: CASSLRGIPQETQYF
size: .; V: TRBV11-3; CDR3: CASSHGRAGGHDEQFF
size: few; V: TRBV5-4; CDR3: CASSYPLSTDTQYF
size: .; V: TRBV27; CDR3: CASSLGPVYEQYF
size: .; V: TRBV15; CDR3: CATSRDDRGYQPQHF
size: .; V: TRBV5-5; CDR3: CASSFQGTEAFF
size: once; V: TRBV27; CDR3: CASSSLGAVNNSPLHF
size: .; V: TRBV15; CDR3: CATSREAWEGQPQHF
size: .; V: TRBV2; CDR3: CASSVVGGGGVQYF
size: once; V: TRBV7-2; CDR3: CASSSGQGRFEAFF
size: .; V: TRBV29-1; CDR3: CSGGTKKRDNEQFF
size: .; V: TRBV9; CDR3: CASSVGPLQETQYF
size: .; V: TRBV27; CDR3: CASSLDRGSYEQYF
size: .; V: TRBV28; CDR3: CASRNGQDYGYTF